Following are 29 T cell receptor beta chains from one sample sequenced in a study of T-cell reconstitution after alpha-beta-depleted transplantation in children. Unique molecular identifiers were incorporated during preparation of the TCRbeta library. Each CDR3 protein is one row after TCRdb ran MiXCR on the PCR reads. The sample records more than 200,000 distinct CDR3 sequences, approximately 15% being singletons. The material was PBMCs, mostly from graft donor cells, obtained 360 days after TCRalphabeta/CD19-depleted stem cell transplant. All receptors come from a male patient aged 2 to 10 who had a stem cell transplant for acute lymphoblastic leukemia, so the T cells may come from the graft donor.

This clonotype was seen only a few times. The chain recombines TRBV30 with TRBJ1-5, with D possibly being TRBD1 (5 bases). Germline loops: CDR1 GTSNPN, CDR2 SVGIG (reference sequence). The CDR3 extends over 17 amino acids. The V gene lost 0 bases and the J gene lost 2 bases, with 17 bases spanning the gap. The CDR3 spells CAWSVHRGGDGNQPQHF. The CDR3 DNA sequence: TGTGCCTGGAGTGTACATCGGGGAGGGGATGGCAATCAGCCCCAGCATTTT.

The chain joins TRBV5-1 to TRBJ2-7; perhaps D is TRBD1 or TRBD2 (5 bases each). Germline CDR1 reads SGHRS; CDR2 reads YFSETQ. The CDR3 consists of 14 residues. The V end lost 4 bases, the J end lost 5 bases, and 16 bases lay between the germline ends. CDR3 bases: TGCGCCAGCAGCCATGCCGGGGCCGGGGACGAGCAGTACTTC. It specifies CASSHAGAGDEQYF.

This clonotype was recorded a few times. The chain has TRBV10-3 and TRBJ2-7; 11 bases map to TRBD1. The germline gives CDR1 ENHRY, CDR2 SYGVKD. V lost 5 bases and J lost 4; bases outside the gene matches: 4. The CDR3 covers 14 residues. CDR3 nucleotides: TGTGCCATCAGTCCCGGGACAGGGGGTTACGAGCAGTACTTC. This translates into CAISPGTGGYEQYF.

This clonotype was counted between two and nine times. The chain employs TRBV28 and TRBJ2-1; possibly TRBD2 for D (5 bases). The CDR3 contains 13 residues. V lost 10 bases and J lost 2, with 12 bases in between. CDR1 MDHEN and CDR2 SYDVKM come from the germline V gene. Here the CDR3 DNA reads TGTGCCACCTCGGCGGAGGCCTACAATGAGCAGTTCTTC. Translating gives CATSAEAYNEQFF.

This clonotype was counted a few times. The gene calls are TRBV4-1 and TRBJ2-7; no firm D call. Trimming pared 3 bases from V and 4 bases from J, leaving 16 bases between. Germline V lookup: CDR1 MGHRA, CDR2 YSYEKL. CDR3 length: 15 residues. Here the CDR3 DNA reads TGCGCCAGCAGCCAGTCCGACGGAGATCAATACGAGCAGTACTTC. Encoded protein: CASSQSDGDQYEQYF.

The rearrangement uses TRBV6-1 and TRBJ1-1; a possible D gene is TRBD1 (5 bases). This CDR3 has 15 residues. CDR1 is MNHNS and CDR2 is SASEGT in the germline V gene. Trimming stripped 2 bases from V and 1 base from J, with 11 bases between. In DNA, the CDR3 is TGTGCCAGCAGTGAACAGGGATTGGCGAACACTGAAGCTTTCTTT. Translated, it gives CASSEQGLANTEAFF.

The CDR3 is CASSWTKDRTTQGYTF. The CDR3 nucleotides are TGTGCCAGCAGTTGGACCAAAGACAGGACCACCCAAGGCTACACCTTC. V usage is TRBV27 and J usage is TRBJ1-2, with D possibly TRBD1 on 6 matching bases. Trimming took off 4 bases at V and 8 bases at J, with 23 bases between the two ends. Germline CDR1 MNHEY, CDR2 SMNVEV (reference sequence). This CDR3 has 16 amino acids.

This clonotype has just a few counts. This rearrangement joins TRBV11-2 to TRBJ2-5; 12 bases match TRBD2. The CDR3 is 14 residues long. The V gene's germline CDR1 is SGHAT and CDR2 FQNNGV. Trimming at V came to 8 bases and at J to 7 bases, leaving 8 bases not matched to a gene. The CDR3 reads CASRTSGRNGTQYF. As DNA, the CDR3 is TGTGCCAGCCGTACTAGCGGGAGGAATGGGACCCAGTACTTC.

This clonotype has only a few counts. This sequence joins TRBV25-1 and TRBJ2-5; 7 nucleotides agree with TRBD1. V dropped 2 bases and J dropped 2; count of bases not matched to a gene: 8. The CDR3 totals 16 residues. In germline, CDR1 is MGHDK, CDR2 SYGVNS. This chain's CDR3 is CASSEGTAWRQETQYF. For the CDR3, the DNA is TGTGCCAGCAGTGAAGGGACAGCTTGGAGGCAAGAGACCCAGTACTTC.

This clonotype has more than one count but fewer than ten. Here the CDR3 reads CATSRDPGQSYEQYF. DNA for the CDR3: TGTGCCACCAGCAGAGATCCCGGACAGTCCTACGAGCAGTACTTC. The chain employs TRBV15 and TRBJ2-7, with D perhaps TRBD1 (6 bases). With 0 bases removed from V and 1 base from J, the gap between germline ends came to 10 bases. The CDR3 is made up of 15 amino acids. The V gene's germline CDR1 is LNHNV and CDR2 YYDKDF (reference sequence).

This clonotype has only a few counts. This chain connects TRBV5-1 to TRBJ2-5; no definite D call. Between the trimmed V and J ends, which lost 4 bases and 4 bases, there was a span of 17 bases. Per germline, CDR1 SGHRS and CDR2 YFSETQ. The length of the CDR3 is 15 residues. The CDR3 coding sequence is TGCGCCAGCAGCCCAGAGGCCATGAGGAGAGAGACCCAGTACTTC. This gives the protein CASSPEAMRRETQYF.

The chain joins TRBV2 to TRBJ2-7; TRBD2 is a possible D gene (5 bases). The germline CDR1 and CDR2 sequences are SNHLY and FYNNEI. This CDR3 has 12 amino acids. The V gene lost 7 bases and the J gene lost 3 bases, with 10 bases spanning the gap. CDR3 DNA sequence: TGTGCCAGCAAATTCGGGGACTACGAGCAGTACTTC. Its translation is CASKFGDYEQYF.

This chain links TRBV12-3 or TRBV12-4 with TRBJ2-7, with 8 bases lining up with TRBD2. The CDR3 totals 16 residues. Unmatched junction bases numbered 10, after V lost 6 bases and J lost 0 bases. The CDR3 DNA reads as TGTGCCAGCAGCCGGGGGGGTCGGGACGCCTCCTACGAGCAGTACTTC. Its translation: CASSRGGRDASYEQYF.

This clonotype was counted only a few times. V and J are TRBV7-2 and TRBJ2-1; D is perhaps TRBD2 (6 bases). Germline assignment: CDR1 SGHTA and CDR2 FQGNSA. Trimming pared 4 bases from V and 3 bases from J, leaving 19 bases between. CDR3 length equals 17 residues. CDR3 region: CASSSRGRSMFYNEQFF. The CDR3 DNA reads as TGTGCCAGCAGCTCCCGGGGGAGATCCATGTTCTACAATGAGCAGTTCTTC.

The gene calls are TRBV5-6 and TRBJ2-5; 7 bases line up with TRBD1. The CDR3 runs to 19 residues. The V gene's germline CDR1 is SGHDT and CDR2 YYEEEE. Trimming cost V 1 base and J 3 bases; bases outside gene matches: 18. The CDR3 DNA sequence: TGTGCCAGCAGCTTGATAGGGGGCGTTTTCTTGGGTTTGGAAGAGACCCAGTACTTC. This encodes CASSLIGGVFLGLEETQYF.

The V call is TRBV5-6, the J call TRBJ2-4; D possibly matches TRBD1 or TRBD2 (5 bases each). The V gene lost 2 bases and the J gene lost 6 bases, with 12 bases spanning the gap. Per the germline V gene, CDR1 is SGHDT and CDR2 is YYEEEE. This CDR3 spans 14 amino acids. This chain's CDR3 is CASSFNGARNIQYF. The CDR3 bases are TGTGCCAGCAGCTTTAACGGGGCACGAAACATTCAGTACTTC.

This clonotype was counted between two and nine times. The chain combines TRBV12-3 or TRBV12-4 with TRBJ2-6; D is unclear. The V gene lost 6 bases and the J gene lost 0 bases, with 12 bases spanning the gap. The CDR3 spans 16 residues. The CDR3 DNA reads as TGTGCCAGCAGATCTAGAATTCCCTCTGGGGCCAACGTCCTGACTTTC. Its protein product is CASRSRIPSGANVLTF.

The chain links TRBV7-2 to TRBJ1-1; D remains ambiguous. The CDR3 is 14 amino acids. V was clipped by 6 bases and J by 1 base, with 12 bases between them. Germline values: CDR1 SGHTA, CDR2 FQGNSA. The CDR3 DNA is TGTGCCAGCAGATTCCCTATCTCGAACACTGAAGCTTTCTTT. It specifies CASRFPISNTEAFF.

This clonotype was observed a handful of times. This chain's CDR3 is CASSPGDSRGYTF. The CDR3 nucleotides read TGTGCCAGCAGCCCAGGAGACAGTCGCGGCTACACCTTC. The chain combines TRBV3-1 with TRBJ1-2; the D gene is possibly TRBD1 (5 bases). This CDR3 region has 13 residues. From germline, CDR1 is LGHDT and CDR2 YNNKEL (reference sequence). The V end was cut by 4 bases, the J end by 8 bases, with 14 bases between.

Only a few counts were recorded for this clonotype. The chain joins TRBV10-3 to TRBJ2-7; a weak D match, TRBD2 (5 bases). This CDR3 has 12 residues. V lost 6 bases and J 2 bases, leaving 8 bases between the germline ends. The germline gives CDR1 ENHRY, CDR2 SYGVKD. The CDR3 region is CAIRTGTYEQYF. CDR3 nucleotides: TGTGCCATCAGAACCGGGACCTACGAGCAGTACTTC.

This sequence joins TRBV27 and TRBJ2-3; the D gene could be TRBD1 or TRBD2 (6 bases each). Germline CDR1 MNHEY, CDR2 SMNVEV (reference sequence). V shed 8 bases and J shed 0 bases, with 15 bases lying between them. This CDR3 is built from 15 residues. As DNA, the CDR3 is TGTGCCAGCGGAGCCGAGGGGGGAAGCACAGATACGCAGTATTTT. Translating it yields CASGAEGGSTDTQYF.

This clonotype has just a few counts. The chain joins TRBV12-3 or TRBV12-4 to TRBJ1-1; 8 nucleotides agree with TRBD1. The CDR3 extends over 15 amino acids. Trimming took 7 bases from V and 0 from J; bases not matched to a gene: 7. CDR3 bases: TGTGCCAGCAATTCGCACAGGGGGGTGAACACTGAAGCTTTCTTT. Translating it yields CASNSHRGVNTEAFF.

The table lists this clonotype with many counts. V usage is TRBV5-1 and J usage is TRBJ1-1; D uncertain. Looked up from germline, CDR1 is SGHRS and CDR2 is YFSETQ. CDR3 size: 13 residues. Trimming removed 2 bases at V and 1 base at J, with 6 bases between. The CDR3 loop reads CASSFGGNTEAFF. Written as DNA, the CDR3 is TGCGCCAGCAGCTTCGGCGGGAACACTGAAGCTTTCTTT. Variable domain in full (rest from reference TRBV5-1 and TRBJ1-1): KAGVTQTPRYLIKTRGQQVTLSCSPISGHRSVSWYQQTPGQGLQFLFEYFSETQRNKGNFPGRFSGRQFSNSRSEMNVSTLELGDSALYLCASSFGGNTEAFFGQGTRLTVV.

The V and J genes are TRBV10-3 and TRBJ2-2; 7 nucleotides match TRBD1. This CDR3 contains 15 residues. Germline V gene data show CDR1 as ENHRY and CDR2 as SYGVKD. J was trimmed by 2 bases and V by 7 bases; bases with no gene match: 7. The CDR3 spells CAITKGQINTGELFF. The CDR3 DNA is TGTGCCATCACCAAGGGACAGATTAACACCGGGGAGCTGTTTTTT.

On this clonotype itself: One base away lies a much larger clone, so this may be a sequencing read error. For the CDR3, the DNA is TGTGCCAGCAGTTTAAAGGGGGGGAACTATGGCTACGCCTTC. Translation gives CASSLKGGNYGYAF. This rearrangement joins TRBV27 to TRBJ1-2; a weak D match, TRBD1 (6 bases). Per germline, CDR1 MNHEY and CDR2 SMNVEV (reference sequence). The CDR3 is made up of 14 amino acids.

The rearrangement links TRBV20-1 to TRBJ2-5, with 12 bases lining up with TRBD1. The V gene end was trimmed by 0 bases and the J gene end by 3 bases; junction bases not matched to a gene: 5. CDR1 is DFQATT, CDR2 SNEGSKA, per germline (reference sequence). The CDR3 has 16 amino acids. The DNA for the CDR3 is TGCAGTGCTAGAGATTGGGGACAGGGGGCTAAAGAGACCCAGTACTTC. This codes for CSARDWGQGAKETQYF.

The rearrangement uses TRBV11-1 and TRBJ2-3, with TRBD2 matching 14 bases. CDR3 length: 20 amino acids. V lost 1 base and J lost 0; bases outside the gene matches: 9. The germline gives CDR1 SGHAT, CDR2 FQDESV (reference sequence). Here the CDR3 DNA reads TGTGCCAGCAGCTTAGGCCTAGGACTAGCGGGGGGTACTAGCACAGATACGCAGTATTTT. It codes for CASSLGLGLAGGTSTDTQYF.

This clonotype showed up just once. The chain employs TRBV18 and TRBJ2-6; 8 bases line up with TRBD2. The CDR3 extends over 17 amino acids. Germline CDR1 KGHSH, CDR2 LQKENI. The trim removed 3 bases at V and 3 bases at J, leaving 7 bases unmatched. CDR3 bases: TGTGCCAGCTCACCGTTCGGGACTAGATTTGGGGCCAACGTCCTGACTTTC. Translating gives CASSPFGTRFGANVLTF.

This clonotype was counted only a few times. The chain carries TRBV7-9 and TRBJ2-7, with TRBD2 as a possible D gene (5 bases). The length of the CDR3 is 14 residues. Germline lookup yields CDR1 SEHNR and CDR2 FQNEAQ (reference sequence). V shed 8 bases and J shed 2 bases, with 16 bases lying between them. The CDR3 DNA follows: TGTGCCAGCGGTGAGGAGGCTAGGACCTACGAGCAGTACTTC. Protein sequence: CASGEEARTYEQYF.